This TCR beta chain was observed in a study of glioma-infiltrating T cells. Study results and limitations: Tissue-blood divergence was below expectation in non-neoplastic patients, above in gliomas. Very few CDR3 sequences were shared between tissue and blood.

Using RNA template, CDR3s of TCR alpha and beta were amplified with iRepertoire arm-PCR. One-step reverse transcription and amplification started from around 100-400 ng of tissue mRNA or PBMC total RNA. TCRdb ran MiXCR on the multiplex PCR reads and lists one entry per CDR3 protein. The table has some 110,000 distinct CDR3 sequences, approximately 25% seen once; the top ten hold over 12%. Trimming took 2 bases from V and 4 from J, leaving 12 bases between them. The germline CDR1 and CDR2 sequences are SEHNR and FQNEAQ (reference sequence). The CDR3 sequence is 15 residues long. This clonotype showed up many times. The antigen remains undetermined.

The genes are TRBV7-9 and TRBJ2-1; tentatively, D is TRBD1 (5 bases). The material sequenced was glioma tissue, nonneoplastic brain tissue, or PBMCs (not recorded which). This receptor was identified in a human donor with low-grade glioma or glioblastoma, undergoing nonglioma brain surgery, or in good health (not recorded which). Written as DNA, the CDR3 is TGTGCCAGCAGCTTACCCAGGACACTGTACAATGAGCAGTTCTTC. Translated, it gives CASSLPRTLYNEQFF.